The T cell receptor (beta chain) described here comes from a study of blood T cell repertoires in COVID-19. The germline V gene encodes CDR1 SGHVS and CDR2 FQNEAQ. The ends were cut back, 3 bases at V and 9 bases at J, with 6 bases in the middle. CDR3 length: 11 amino acids. Using immunoSEQ multiplex PCR, the repertoire was profiled, and TCRdb retains in-frame clones only, with some absent. The table lists 75,000 to 90,000 clones, about 82% of them singletons. The chain couples TRBV7-8 to TRBJ2-1; a weak D match, TRBD1 (5 bases). The sequence was collected from a man aged 50 or older with active COVID-19. Sequenced: peripheral blood. DNA of the CDR3: TGTGCCAGCAGCTTTGGGGCTGAGCAGTTCTTC. Translating gives CASSFGAEQFF.